This T cell receptor (beta chain) comes out of a study of human T cells and chemical hapten exposure. For the study at large: The study traced per-sample TCR yield variation mainly to small differences in pooled library volumes.

Regarding this clonotype: Its antigen is still unknown.

Total RNA was extracted from unfractionated whole blood. In the library, unique molecular identifiers were attached to individual cDNA molecules. TCRdb itself ran the 5' RACE reads through MiXCR, one entry per CDR3 protein. The repertoire holds over 95,000 distinct CDR3 sequences, around a fifth seen once, with around 2.8% in the top ten. General study results and limits: After DPC sensitization, TCRs above 1 in 1000 frequency showed no change.

This CDR3 is built from 14 residues. Trimming shortened V by 7 bases and J by 5 bases, and 18 bases separated the two germline ends. Per germline, CDR1 MNHEY and CDR2 SMNVEV (reference sequence). The chain couples TRBV27 to TRBJ2-7; D assignment may be TRBD1 or TRBD2 (6 bases each). The clonotype comes from a human donor in good health. CDR3 sequence: CASMVVQGGDEQYF. In DNA form, the CDR3 reads TGTGCCAGCATGGTAGTACAGGGAGGCGACGAGCAGTACTTC.